These 6 T cell receptor beta chains came from one sample sequenced in a study of T cells after yellow fever vaccination. TCRdb re-analysed the 5' RACE reads in MiXCR, keeping a single row per CDR3 protein. The table records about 120,000 distinct CDR3 sequences, 8.4% of them present only once. The specimen comprised CD8+ T cells sorted from PBMCs, sampled 45 days after the yellow fever booster vaccination. The receptors here all came from a man aged 25-45 years who received the YFV17D yellow fever vaccine.

At least ten counts were recorded for this clonotype. V usage is TRBV2 and J usage is TRBJ2-7; D is undetermined. The V gene's germline CDR1 is SNHLY and CDR2 FYNNEI. V was trimmed by 4 bases and J by 2 bases, leaving 9 bases between them. This CDR3 region has 13 residues. The CDR3 loop is CASSGTETYEQYF. CDR3 sequence (DNA): TGTGCCAGCAGTGGGACGGAAACCTACGAGCAGTACTTC.

This clonotype was counted many times. V is TRBV4-2 and J is TRBJ2-7; 10 bases are shared with TRBD2. From germline, CDR1 is LGHNA and CDR2 YNFKEQ. The CDR3 has 15 residues. V shed 2 bases, J shed 3 bases, and the junction held 4 bases outside the gene matches. The CDR3 here is CASSQPTSGRYEQYF. The CDR3, as DNA: TGTGCCAGCAGCCAACCGACTAGCGGGCGCTACGAGCAGTACTTC.

With regard to this clonotype: One junction end does not reproduce the germline sequence, and a read error may be involved. The chain carries TRBV3-1 and TRBJ2-2; 14 positions agree with TRBD2. The CDR3 contains 18 residues. The germline V gene encodes CDR1 LGHDT and CDR2 YNNKEL (reference sequence). The DNA of the CDR3 is TGTACCAGCAATCCCGTTCCGGGACTAGCGGGAGTCGCCGGGGAGCTGTTTTTT. Its translation: CTSNPVPGLAGVAGELFF. Full variable domain (rest looked up from reference TRBV3-1 and TRBJ2-2): DTAVSQTPKYLVTQMGNDKSIKCEQNLGHDTMYWYKQDSKKFLKIMFSYNNKELIINETVPNRFSPKSPDKAHLNLHINSLELGDSAVYFCTSNPVPGLAGVAGELFFGEGSRLTVL.

Many counts were recorded for this clonotype. V and J are TRBV29-1 and TRBJ2-1; TRBD2 might be the D (6 bases). V gave up 3 bases and J gave up 9 bases, with 12 bases separating them. The CDR3 sequence is 12 residues long. The germline V gene has CDR1 SQVTM and CDR2 ANQGSEA. The CDR3 region has the DNA TGCAGCGTTGATATGGGGGGACCTGAGCAGTTCTTC. Residues: CSVDMGGPEQFF.

A few counts support this clonotype. The V and J genes are TRBV4-3 and TRBJ1-4, with D tentatively TRBD1 (5 bases). V lost 4 bases to trimming and J lost 3 bases, with 9 bases between them. The CDR3 has 14 amino acids. Germline V gene lookup returns CDR1 LGHNA and CDR2 YSLEER. The CDR3 DNA reads as TGCGCCAGCAGCCGGGGGGGAGCTAATGAAAAACTGTTTTTT. Protein: CASSRGGANEKLFF.

For this clonotype: A clone one base away is much larger, so this may be a read error. The rearrangement links TRBV20-1 to TRBJ2-1; TRBD2 matches at 9 bases. CDR1 is DFQATT and CDR2 is SNEGSKA in the germline V gene (reference sequence). The CDR3 runs 14 residues. The CDR3: CNASSGSSYNEQFF. CDR3 nucleotide sequence: TGCAATGCTAGTAGCGGGAGCTCCTACAATGAGCAGTTCTTC.